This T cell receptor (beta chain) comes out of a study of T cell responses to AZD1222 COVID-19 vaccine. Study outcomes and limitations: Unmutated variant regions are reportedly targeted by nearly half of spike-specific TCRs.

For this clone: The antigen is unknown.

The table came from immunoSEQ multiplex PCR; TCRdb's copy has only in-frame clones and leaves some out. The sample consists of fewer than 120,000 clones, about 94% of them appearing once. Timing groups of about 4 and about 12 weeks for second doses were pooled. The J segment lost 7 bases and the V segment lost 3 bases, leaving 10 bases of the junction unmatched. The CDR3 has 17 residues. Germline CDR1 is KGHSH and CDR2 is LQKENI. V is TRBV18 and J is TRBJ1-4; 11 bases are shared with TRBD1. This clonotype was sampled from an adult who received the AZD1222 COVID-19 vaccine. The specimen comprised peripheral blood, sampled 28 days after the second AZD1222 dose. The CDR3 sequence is CASSPGTGGNFGEKLFF. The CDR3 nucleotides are TGTGCCAGCTCACCCGGGACAGGGGGTAATTTCGGTGAAAAACTGTTTTTT. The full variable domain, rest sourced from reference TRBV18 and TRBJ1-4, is NAGVMQNPRHLVRRRGQEARLRCSPMKGHSHVYWYRQLPEEGLKFMVYLQKENIIDESGMPKERFSAEFPKEGPSILRIQQVVRGDSAAYFCASSPGTGGNFGEKLFFGSGTQLSVL.